This passage covers 29 T cell receptor beta chains from one sample sequenced in a study of T cell responses to AZD1222 COVID-19 vaccine. Assay: immunoSEQ multiplex PCR; the TCRdb copy retains only in-frame clones and omits some. The sample shows 90,000 to 150,000 clones, roughly 88% of them seen only once. Sequenced material: peripheral blood, taken on day 0 of AZD1222 vaccination. The receptors were gathered from an adult in good health.

The V and J genes are TRBV25-1 and TRBJ1-3, with D perhaps TRBD1 (6 bases). Trimming removed 7 bases at V and 3 bases at J, with 10 bases between. The CDR3 runs 13 residues. CDR1 MGHDK and CDR2 SYGVNS come from the germline V gene. CDR3 loop: CASTLGGGNTIYF. The DNA for the CDR3 is TGTGCCAGCACCTTAGGGGGTGGAAACACCATATATTTT.

The chain couples TRBV7-3 to TRBJ2-1; 10 nucleotides agree with TRBD2. There are 15 residues in the CDR3. CDR1 and CDR2 from the germline V gene are SGHTA and FQGTGA. V lost 5 bases and J lost 3; bases outside the gene matches: 4. The CDR3 DNA sequence: TGTGCCAGCAGCCAAGAGCGGGGGGGCTACAATGAGCAGTTCTTC. Its protein is CASSQERGGYNEQFF.

The rearrangement joins TRBV14 to TRBJ1-2; D call uncertain. The V end was cut by 0 bases, the J end by 7 bases, with 6 bases between. The V gene's germline CDR1 is SGHDN and CDR2 FVKESK. The CDR3 contains 12 residues. CDR3 residues: CASSQDSVGYTF. Here the CDR3 DNA reads TGTGCCAGCAGCCAAGATTCTGTTGGCTACACCTTC.

This chain uses TRBV7-3 with TRBJ1-4; no clear D gene. The CDR3 totals 14 residues. Germline V lookup: CDR1 SGHTA, CDR2 FQGTGA. V shed 0 bases and J shed 11 bases, with 13 bases lying between them. CDR3 sequence (DNA): TGTGCCAGCAGCTTAACAGCGCAGGACGGGAAACTGTTTTTT. It is translated as CASSLTAQDGKLFF.

The chain employs TRBV7-6 and TRBJ1-6, with unresolved D. CDR1 is SGHVS, CDR2 FNYEAQ, per germline. Trimming stripped 5 bases from V and 6 bases from J, with 14 bases between. The CDR3 covers 15 residues. CDR3 residues: CASSPRTVFNSPLHF. CDR3 coding DNA: TGTGCCAGCAGCCCCCGGACGGTGTTTAATTCACCCCTCCACTTT.

The CDR3 reads CASSRDRSYNEQFF. The CDR3 coding sequence is TGTGCCAGCAGCCGCGACAGGTCCTACAATGAGCAGTTCTTC. The V call is TRBV7-2, the J call TRBJ2-1; maybe TRBD1 (6 bases). Germline V gives CDR1 SGHTA, CDR2 FQGNSA. The CDR3 spans 14 residues. The ends were cut back, 5 bases at V and 1 base at J, with 9 bases in the middle.

V is TRBV7-9 and J is TRBJ1-5, with D possibly matching TRBD1 (5 bases). V lost 4 bases, J lost 3 bases, and 10 bases lay in between. CDR1 SEHNR and CDR2 FQNEAQ come from the germline V gene (reference sequence). This CDR3 comprises 14 residues. CDR3 DNA: TGTGCCAGCAGCTCCGGGGCTCCCAATCAGCCCCAGCATTTT. This translates into CASSSGAPNQPQHF.

This chain connects TRBV28 to TRBJ1-2; 10 bases line up with TRBD1. This CDR3 has 15 residues. Germline V gene lookup returns CDR1 MDHEN and CDR2 SYDVKM. The V and J ends lost 4 bases and 4 bases, in that order; junction bases with no gene match: 6. The CDR3 loop reads CASSSPTGGGYGYTF. Here the CDR3 DNA reads TGTGCCAGCAGTTCCCCGACAGGGGGCGGCTATGGCTACACCTTC.

This clone was found once. The chain uses TRBV28 and TRBJ2-3, with D maybe TRBD1 (5 bases). CDR1 and CDR2 (germline): MDHEN, SYDVKM. The CDR3 has 13 residues. V was clipped by 4 bases and J by 3 bases, with 8 bases between them. In DNA, the CDR3 is TGTGCCAGCAGTTCCGGACAAACAGATACGCAGTATTTT. It is translated as CASSSGQTDTQYF.

The chain links TRBV10-3 to TRBJ1-1; D perhaps matches TRBD1 (5 bases). CDR1 is ENHRY, CDR2 SYGVKD, per germline. V was cut by 8 bases and J by 4 bases, with 14 bases left in between. This CDR3 contains 13 residues. The CDR3 DNA follows: TGTGCCATCCACGAACAGGTCGGCACTGAAGCTTTCTTT. Its translation is CAIHEQVGTEAFF.

The V call is TRBV19, the J call TRBJ1-5, with D unclear. Germline V gene lookup returns CDR1 LNHDA and CDR2 SQIVND (reference sequence). The V and J ends lost 4 bases and 0 bases respectively, with 22 bases between them. CDR3 size: 19 residues. The CDR3: CASSSARFGGPYSNQPQHF. In DNA form, the CDR3 reads TGTGCCAGTAGTAGCGCCCGGTTTGGTGGTCCTTATAGCAATCAGCCCCAGCATTTT.

The genes are TRBV4-3 and TRBJ1-2; D is ambiguous. The germline V and J ends were trimmed by 1 base and 5 bases, with 17 bases remaining between them. This CDR3 has 16 amino acids. The germline CDR1 and CDR2 sequences are LGHNA and YSLEER. CDR3 nucleotides: TGCGCCAGCAGCCAAGTTGTAACAGATACCCCTTATGGCTACACCTTC. Encoded protein: CASSQVVTDTPYGYTF.

The CDR3 nucleotides are TGTGCCAGCAGTCCGGAAGGGACATTCGGCTACACCTTC. Translated, it gives CASSPEGTFGYTF. The rearrangement joins TRBV12-3 or TRBV12-4 to TRBJ1-2, with a weak D call TRBD1 (6 bases). V lost 5 bases and J lost 8, with 15 bases in between. The CDR3 length is 13 residues.

V and J are TRBV5-1 and TRBJ1-1, with D unclear. This CDR3 region has 15 residues. Trimming took off 0 bases at V and 1 base at J, with 10 bases between the two ends. CDR1 is SGHRS, CDR2 YFSETQ, per germline. The CDR3 protein is CASSLGGGSNTEAFF. In DNA, the CDR3 is TGCGCCAGCAGCTTGGGTGGAGGGTCGAACACTGAAGCTTTCTTT.

The rearrangement joins TRBV6-1 to TRBJ1-4; D is perhaps TRBD1 (6 bases). Germline-derived CDR1 and CDR2 are MNHNS and SASEGT. This CDR3 spans 15 amino acids. V was shortened by 2 bases and J by 7 bases, with 14 bases between the two germline ends. Here the CDR3 reads CASSERGASGEKLFF. CDR3 DNA: TGTGCCAGCAGTGAACGGGGGGCAAGTGGTGAAAAACTGTTTTTT.

The rearrangement links TRBV24-1 to TRBJ1-4, with D tentatively TRBD1 (5 bases). CDR1 is KGHDR and CDR2 is SFDVKD in the germline V gene. V was shortened by 5 bases and J by 7 bases, with 16 bases between the two germline ends. This CDR3 has 15 amino acids. CDR3 loop: CATSAAGTRGEKLFF. CDR3 in DNA: TGTGCCACCAGTGCAGCCGGGACCCGGGGTGAAAAACTGTTTTTT.

The CDR3 is CASSLNPRTEAFF. CDR3 nucleotide sequence: TGTGCCAGCAGTTTAAATCCTCGCACTGAAGCTTTCTTT. The chain uses TRBV27 and TRBJ1-1; no firm D call. The germline V and J ends were trimmed by 2 bases and 4 bases, with 8 bases remaining between them. From germline, CDR1 is MNHEY and CDR2 SMNVEV (reference sequence). The CDR3 has 13 amino acids.

V usage is TRBV7-2 and J usage is TRBJ2-7, with no clear D. V was pared by 5 bases and J by 7 bases, with 9 bases between. The germline gives CDR1 SGHTA, CDR2 FQGNSA. The length of the CDR3 is 11 residues. This chain's CDR3 is CASSQVGEQYF. The CDR3 DNA sequence: TGTGCCAGCAGCCAAGTGGGGGAGCAGTACTTC.

This clone was detected once. The chain uses TRBV5-1 and TRBJ2-5; D unresolved. Trimming cost V 0 bases and J 3 bases, with 6 bases left between them. The CDR3 is 13 amino acids. CDR1 and CDR2 from the germline V gene are SGHRS and YFSETQ. CDR3 DNA sequence: TGCGCCAGCAGCTTGGGGCTAGAAGAGACCCAGTACTTC. Protein sequence: CASSLGLEETQYF.

This chain joins TRBV19 and TRBJ2-3, with 8 bases that match TRBD2. Per germline, CDR1 LNHDA and CDR2 SQIVND (reference sequence). The CDR3 totals 16 residues. V trimming: 7 bases; J trimming: 0 bases; junction bases outside the gene matches: 9. DNA for the CDR3: TGTGCCAGTAAAGAACGCGGGGGGACTAGCACAGATACGCAGTATTTT. Its translation: CASKERGGTSTDTQYF.

This clone was seen more than once but under ten times. The chain couples TRBV28 to TRBJ2-7; the D is unclear. Germline CDR1 reads MDHEN; CDR2 reads SYDVKM. CDR3 length equals 14 residues. Trimming pared 2 bases from V and 2 bases from J, leaving 10 bases between. CDR3 sequence reads: CASSLVGPAYEQYF. CDR3 DNA: TGTGCCAGCAGTTTAGTAGGGCCCGCCTACGAGCAGTACTTC.

The chain carries TRBV6-1 and TRBJ2-6; 9 positions agree with TRBD1. From germline, CDR1 is MNHNS and CDR2 SASEGT. This CDR3 is built from 16 residues. V was clipped by 4 bases and J by 1 base; unmatched bases: 2. For the CDR3, the DNA is TGTGCCAGCAGTGGGACAGGGGAGTCTGGGGCCAACGTCCTGACTTTC. The encoded protein is CASSGTGESGANVLTF.

The rearrangement uses TRBV19 and TRBJ2-4; TRBD1 or TRBD2 may be the D gene (5 bases each). Germline values: CDR1 LNHDA, CDR2 SQIVND (reference sequence). The V gene lost 5 bases and the J gene lost 9 bases, with 11 bases spanning the gap. The CDR3 loop spans 12 amino acids. CDR3 sequence: CASSAGGLIQYF. As DNA, the CDR3 is TGTGCCAGTAGTGCTGGGGGTCTCATTCAGTACTTC.

The chain recombines TRBV7-9 with TRBJ1-5; D gene ambiguous. V lost 1 base and J 6 bases, leaving 13 bases between the germline ends. CDR1 and CDR2 (germline): SEHNR, FQNEAQ (reference sequence). This CDR3 region has 15 residues. CDR3 residues: CASSLGSGVLQPQHF. CDR3 nucleotides: TGTGCCAGCAGCTTAGGTTCCGGGGTGCTTCAGCCCCAGCATTTT. Supplemented by reference TRBV7-9 and TRBJ1-5, the full variable domain reads DTGVSQNPRHKITKRGQNVTFRCDPISEHNRLYWYRQTLGQGPEFLTYFQNEAQLEKSRLLSDRFSAERPKGSFSTLEIQRTEQGDSAMYLCASSLGSGVLQPQHFGDGTRLSIL.

This chain joins TRBV19 and TRBJ1-4; TRBD1 might be the D (5 bases). The CDR3 sequence is 16 residues long. Germline V lookup: CDR1 LNHDA, CDR2 SQIVND (reference sequence). V lost 9 bases and J 7 bases, leaving 24 bases between the germline ends. The CDR3 is CARSSGQGRSCEKLFF. Written as DNA, the CDR3 is TGTGCCAGATCAAGCGGGCAGGGTAGAAGTTGTGAAAAACTGTTTTTT.

The chain has TRBV7-2 and TRBJ1-2; TRBD1 is a possible D gene (6 bases). Trimming took off 0 bases at V and 4 bases at J, with 15 bases between the two ends. The CDR3 covers 16 residues. Per germline, CDR1 SGHTA and CDR2 FQGNSA. CDR3 sequence reads: CASSLADNPGAYGYTF. The DNA of the CDR3 is TGTGCCAGCAGCTTAGCGGACAACCCGGGGGCCTATGGCTACACCTTC.

The chain employs TRBV6-5 and TRBJ1-2, with TRBD1 identical over 8 bases. Germline V lookup: CDR1 MNHEY, CDR2 SVGAGI. V was clipped by 10 bases and J by 1 base; unmatched bases: 11. The CDR3 consists of 15 residues. The CDR3 here is CATLLDREFNYGYTF. CDR3 DNA sequence: TGTGCCACCCTTCTGGACAGGGAATTTAACTATGGCTACACCTTC.

The chain has TRBV27 and TRBJ1-6; D unclear. The CDR3 totals 12 residues. Trimming cost V 6 bases and J 9 bases, with 9 bases left between them. Germline-derived CDR1 and CDR2 are MNHEY and SMNVEV (reference sequence). The CDR3 sequence: CASSVTGSPLHF. The CDR3 nucleotides read TGTGCCAGCAGCGTCACGGGTTCACCCCTCCACTTT.

The chain has TRBV5-4 and TRBJ2-3; D perhaps matches TRBD2 (5 bases). Germline lookup yields CDR1 SGHNT and CDR2 YYREEE (reference sequence). This CDR3 is built from 15 residues. V shed 0 bases and J shed 1 base, with 9 bases lying between them. The CDR3 nucleotides read TGTGCCAGCAGCTTGGGGCATAGCGGCACAGATACGCAGTATTTT. Translation gives CASSLGHSGTDTQYF.